The text below deals with one T cell receptor (beta chain). What it recognizes is unknown. CDR3 length: 12 amino acids. V shed 8 bases and J shed 11 bases, with 16 bases lying between them. CDR1 SNHLY and CDR2 FYNNEI come from the germline V gene. The repertoire was sequenced with immunoSEQ multiplex PCR; TCRdb's copy has only in-frame clones and lacks some. Of more than 80,000 clones in the sample, about 93% were seen once. The data derive from a study of T cell responses to AZD1222 COVID-19 vaccine. Study-level findings and limits: As reported, nearly half of all spike-specific TCRs target variant regions that are unmutated. Clonal diversity may have been underestimated in mostly white British donors. At 160-218 and 743-854, vaccine-associated CD4 TCRs were dominant, and they spanned spike.

Recipients boosted at about 4 weeks or about 12 weeks are pooled. The starting material was peripheral blood, obtained 28 days after the second AZD1222 dose. This receptor was taken from an adult who received the AZD1222 COVID-19 vaccine. The V gene is TRBV2, the J gene TRBJ1-5, with D perhaps matching TRBD1 (6 bases). CDR3 sequence: CASSFPQGSQHF. CDR3 DNA sequence: TGTGCCAGCTCTTTCCCCCAGGGGTCCCAGCATTTT.